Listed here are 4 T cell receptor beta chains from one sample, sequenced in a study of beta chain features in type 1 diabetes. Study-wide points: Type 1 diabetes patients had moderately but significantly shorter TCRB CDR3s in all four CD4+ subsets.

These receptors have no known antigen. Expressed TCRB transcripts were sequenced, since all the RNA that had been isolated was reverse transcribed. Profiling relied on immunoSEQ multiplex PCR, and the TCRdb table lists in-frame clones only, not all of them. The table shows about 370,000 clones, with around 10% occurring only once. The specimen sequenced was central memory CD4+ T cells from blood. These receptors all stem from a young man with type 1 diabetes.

The CDR3 loop is CASSLTSPTGELFF. The DNA of the CDR3 is TGTGCCAGCAGCTTAACTTCTCCCACCGGGGAGCTGTTTTTT. The genes are TRBV7-9 and TRBJ2-2; D gene ambiguous. Germline CDR1 and CDR2: SEHNR and FQNEAQ (reference sequence). V was pared by 2 bases and J by 4 bases, with 8 bases between. The CDR3 covers 14 residues.

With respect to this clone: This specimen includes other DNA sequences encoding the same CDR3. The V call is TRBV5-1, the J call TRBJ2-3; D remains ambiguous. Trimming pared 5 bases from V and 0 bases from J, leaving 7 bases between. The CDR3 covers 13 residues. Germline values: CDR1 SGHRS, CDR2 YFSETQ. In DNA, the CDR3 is TGCGCCAGCAGGGGCTCAAGCACAGATACGCAGTATTTT. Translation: CASRGSSTDTQYF.

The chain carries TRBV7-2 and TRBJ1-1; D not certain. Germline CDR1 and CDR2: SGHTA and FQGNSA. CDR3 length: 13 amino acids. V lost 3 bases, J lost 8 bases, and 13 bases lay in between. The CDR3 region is CASSFTEQTEAFF. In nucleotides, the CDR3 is TGTGCCAGCAGCTTCACCGAACAGACGGAAGCTTTCTTT.

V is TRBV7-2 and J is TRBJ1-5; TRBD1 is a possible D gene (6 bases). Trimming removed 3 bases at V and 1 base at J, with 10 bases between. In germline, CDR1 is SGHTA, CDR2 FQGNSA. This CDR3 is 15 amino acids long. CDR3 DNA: TGTGCCAGCAGCTTCCTAGGGGGAAGCAATCAGCCCCAGCATTTT. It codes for CASSFLGGSNQPQHF.